The source of this T cell receptor (beta chain) is a study of CXCR3-negative and CXCR3-positive naive CD8 T cells. Study-level findings and limits: In naive cells, CXCR3-negative and CXCR3-positive subsets had similar TRBV-TRBJ usage; memory cells differed.

The CDR3 extends over 16 amino acids. A remark on this clonotype: Its specificity is not known.

Via 5' RACE with UMI labels, TRB cDNA libraries were prepared. TCRdb re-called the 5' RACE reads and gives one entry per CDR3 protein, without DNA. The sample has 50,000 to 65,000 distinct CDR3 sequences. The chain is built from TRBV12-3 or TRBV12-4 and TRBJ1-5; TCRdb proposes TRBD1, but this gene call is untestable without DNA. The specimen sequenced was memory CD8+ T cells from blood. This TCR was recovered from a human donor in good health. Some clones in this sample may be carry-over from other donors' samples. The CDR3 loop reads CASSPGTETFNQPQHF.